The 24 T cell receptor beta chains below all came from one sample that was sequenced in a study of cytomegalovirus exposure and HLA in healthy donors. PCR employed 60 Vbeta and 13 Jbeta primers. TCRdb keeps only in-frame clones here, not all; method: immunoSEQ multiplex PCR. The data show under 200,000 clones, less than 80% seen once. Sequenced sample: PBMCs. These TCRs come from a man aged 35-49 years in good health and CMV-seronegative.

V gene TRBV4-1 combines with J gene TRBJ2-1; the match to TRBD1 covers 9 bases. This CDR3 has 20 residues. Trimming took 3 bases from V and 2 from J; bases not matched to a gene: 17. The germline gives CDR1 MGHRA, CDR2 YSYEKL. For the CDR3, the DNA is TGCGCCAGCAGCCACGAGGGGACAGGGAAAGTAGCGTCCCCCTACAATGAGCAGTTCTTC. This encodes CASSHEGTGKVASPYNEQFF.

The CDR3 nucleotides read TGTGCCAGCAGCCGCGGGGGTTCGGGCTACAATGAGCAGTTCTTC. It is translated as CASSRGGSGYNEQFF. The V gene is TRBV7-2, the J gene TRBJ2-1; 7 nucleotides line up with TRBD2. Germline V CDR1 and CDR2: SGHTA, FQGNSA. This CDR3 has 15 amino acids. After removal of 5 bases from V and 3 bases from J, the junction contained 7 bases not matched to a gene. Together with reference TRBV7-2 and TRBJ2-1, the CDR3 gives the full variable domain: GAGVSQSPSNKVTEKGKDVELRCDPISGHTALYWYRQSLGQGLEFLIYFQGNSAPDKSGLPSDRFSAERTGGSVSTLTIQRTQQEDSAVYLCASSRGGSGYNEQFFGPGTRLTVL.

There are a few counts of this clone. The chain couples TRBV7-2 to TRBJ2-1; 8 positions match TRBD2. Germline CDR1 reads SGHTA; CDR2 reads FQGNSA. Losses at the gene ends were 0 bases for V and 2 bases for J; bases not matched to a gene: 0. The CDR3 consists of 15 residues. The CDR3 bases are TGTGCCAGCAGCTTAGCACTAGCGGCCTACAATGAGCAGTTCTTC. Protein product: CASSLALAAYNEQFF.

V is TRBV6-4 and J is TRBJ2-1; TRBD1 aligns across 7 bases. V shed 2 bases and J 4 bases; nucleotides not matched to a gene: 8. This CDR3 comprises 16 residues. The germline gives CDR1 MRHNA, CDR2 SNTAGT. The CDR3 DNA reads TGTGCCAGCAGTGACCAGGCCACAGGGGCTTACAATGAGCAGTTCTTC. Translation gives CASSDQATGAYNEQFF.

The chain recombines TRBV5-8 with TRBJ2-1; 8 bases agree with TRBD1. CDR1 is SGHTS, CDR2 YDEGEE, per germline. There are 14 residues in the CDR3. With 3 bases clipped from V and 9 bases from J, the junction kept 8 bases outside the gene matches. This CDR3 reads CASSSWTGTGEQFF. The CDR3 DNA reads as TGTGCCAGCAGCTCGTGGACAGGGACCGGTGAGCAGTTCTTC.

In regard to this clone: The same CDR3 is also encoded by other DNA sequences in this sample. This chain uses TRBV7-2 with TRBJ2-7; D may be TRBD2 (7 bases). The CDR3 loop spans 15 amino acids. Germline V CDR1 and CDR2: SGHTA, FQGNSA. Trimming removed 5 bases from V and 2 bases from J, with 16 bases in between. Written as DNA, the CDR3 is TGTGCCAGCAGCCCGGAGGGGGGAGGGGCCTACGAGCAGTACTTC. Translation: CASSPEGGGAYEQYF.

The V gene is TRBV4-2, the J gene TRBJ2-7; 9 nucleotides align to TRBD2. Germline CDR1 and CDR2: LGHNA and YNFKEQ. This CDR3 has 15 amino acids. V dropped 0 bases and J dropped 5; count of bases not matched to a gene: 5. CDR3: CASSQEREGPDEQYF. The CDR3 nucleotides are TGTGCCAGCAGCCAAGAGCGGGAGGGCCCGGACGAGCAGTACTTC.

The chain links TRBV9 to TRBJ1-2, with a possible D match to TRBD1 (5 bases). The CDR3 totals 15 residues. Germline V gene sequence: CDR1 SGDLS, CDR2 YYNGEE. Trimming took off 4 bases at V and 9 bases at J, with 22 bases between the two ends. This CDR3 is CASSLTGGGVERYTF. CDR3 nucleotides: TGTGCCAGCAGCCTGACTGGGGGGGGAGTGGAGCGCTACACCTTC.

The chain is built from TRBV23-1 and TRBJ1-6, with a possible D match to TRBD1 (5 bases). TRBV23-1 is filed as an ORF, its function uncertain. CDR3 length equals 17 residues. The ends were cut back, 0 bases at V and 10 bases at J, with 19 bases in the middle. CDR3 nucleotide sequence: TGCGCCAGCAGTCAATCCGTCTATGGGGGGTTAAGGTCACCCCTCCACTTT. Its translation is CASSQSVYGGLRSPLHF.

The CDR3: CAISESGLDLFF. The CDR3 nucleotides are TGTGCCATCAGTGAGTCGGGACTCGACCTGTTCTTC. The chain uses TRBV10-3 and TRBJ2-1; maybe TRBD2 (6 bases). Per the germline V gene, CDR1 is ENHRY and CDR2 is SYGVKD. V was cut by 0 bases and J by 15 bases, with 12 bases left in between. This CDR3 contains 12 residues.

The chain uses TRBV4-2 and TRBJ2-2; D is perhaps TRBD2 (6 bases). Germline lookup yields CDR1 LGHNA and CDR2 YNFKEQ. Trimming stripped 0 bases from V and 8 bases from J, with 16 bases between. The CDR3 covers 16 residues. CDR3 sequence (DNA): TGTGCCAGCAGCCAAGATAGTTGGGCGGGACGGGGGGAGCTGTTTTTT. This sequence encodes CASSQDSWAGRGELFF.

The J gene is TRBJ1-2, the V gene TRBV5-1; D is uncertain. The CDR3 runs to 15 residues. The germline V gene has CDR1 SGHRS and CDR2 YFSETQ. Trimming shortened V by 0 bases and J by 8 bases, and 17 bases separated the two germline ends. CDR3 sequence (DNA): TGCGCCAGCAGCTTGGGGGCTATGACGGCGGGGGGCTACACCTTC. As protein: CASSLGAMTAGGYTF. Based on the CDR3 plus reference TRBV5-1 and TRBJ1-2, the full variable domain is KAGVTQTPRYLIKTRGQQVTLSCSPISGHRSVSWYQQTPGQGLQFLFEYFSETQRNKGNFPGRFSGRQFSNSRSEMNVSTLELGDSALYLCASSLGAMTAGGYTFGSGTRLTVV.

The V and J genes are TRBV30 and TRBJ1-4, with TRBD1 matching over 10 bases. Germline V CDR1 and CDR2: GTSNPN, SVGIG (reference sequence). V shed 2 bases, J shed 6 bases, and the junction held 12 bases outside the gene matches. The CDR3 is 17 amino acids. The CDR3 DNA reads as TGTGCCTGGAGTTGCCGGGACAGGGGCCGCGGGGATGAAAAACTGTTTTTT. Its translation: CAWSCRDRGRGDEKLFF.

This clone came up a few times. V is TRBV9 and J is TRBJ2-1; D possibly corresponds to TRBD2 (7 bases). Germline lookup yields CDR1 SGDLS and CDR2 YYNGEE. The CDR3 length is 12 residues. Trimming took 3 bases from V and 10 from J, leaving 11 bases between them. CDR3 in DNA: TGTGCCAGCAGCGGAGGGGGACTAGAGCAGTTCTTC. As protein: CASSGGGLEQFF. The variable domain in full, completed from reference TRBV9 and TRBJ2-1, reads DSGVTQTPKHLITATGQRVTLRCSPRSGDLSVYWYQQSLDQGLQFLIQYYNGEERAKGNILERFSAQQFPDLHSELNLSSLELGDSALYFCASSGGGLEQFFGPGTRLTVL.

The V call is TRBV7-9, the J call TRBJ1-1, with D maybe TRBD1 (6 bases). The CDR3 spans 14 residues. CDR1 is SEHNR, CDR2 FQNEAQ, per germline (reference sequence). Trimming left V 5 bases short and J 6 bases short, with 16 bases between. The CDR3 bases are TGTGCCAGCAGCCGGCCACAGGGCGGTGCTGAAGCTTTCTTT. Translation: CASSRPQGGAEAFF.

The chain couples TRBV27 to TRBJ1-4; D gene uncertain. Between the trimmed V and J ends, which lost 5 bases and 7 bases, there was a span of 26 bases. The germline V gene has CDR1 MNHEY and CDR2 SMNVEV (reference sequence). CDR3 length: 18 residues. The DNA for the CDR3 is TGTGCCAGCAGTCTAATTCCCATCCACAACGCAGGTTTTGAAAAACTGTTTTTT. It codes for CASSLIPIHNAGFEKLFF.

J is TRBJ2-1 and V is TRBV7-9; D perhaps matches TRBD2 (6 bases). The CDR3 runs to 16 residues. V lost 5 bases and J 0 bases, leaving 14 bases between the germline ends. Germline-derived CDR1 and CDR2 are SEHNR and FQNEAQ (reference sequence). The CDR3 DNA reads TGTGCCAGCAGCCGGACTACCCGCGACTCCTACAATGAGCAGTTCTTC. Its translation: CASSRTTRDSYNEQFF.

This rearrangement joins TRBV6-6 to TRBJ2-4; D perhaps matches TRBD2 (5 bases). V lost 10 bases and J 10 bases, leaving 20 bases between the germline ends. The germline V gene encodes CDR1 MNHNY and CDR2 SVGAGI (reference sequence). The CDR3 loop spans 13 amino acids. The DNA of the CDR3 is TGTGCCACAAGCCCCGGGCTAGCAAGGATTCAGTACTTC. It is translated as CATSPGLARIQYF.

The chain has TRBV27 and TRBJ2-3; D call uncertain. V lost 5 bases and J lost 3, with 9 bases in between. Germline V CDR1 and CDR2: MNHEY, SMNVEV (reference sequence). The CDR3 length is 13 residues. The CDR3 nucleotides read TGTGCCAGCAGTAAATCCCGGACAGATACGCAGTATTTT. This gives the protein CASSKSRTDTQYF.

The genes are TRBV9 and TRBJ2-1, with 15 positions matching TRBD2. The germline gives CDR1 SGDLS, CDR2 YYNGEE. Unmatched junction bases numbered 14, after V lost 0 bases and J lost 1 base. The CDR3 covers 22 residues. The CDR3 DNA reads as TGTGCCAGCAGCGTAGCTACGGGTTGGACTAGCGGGAGGGCCCTATCCTACAATGAGCAGTTCTTC. It translates to CASSVATGWTSGRALSYNEQFF.

The V gene is TRBV27, the J gene TRBJ2-7, with TRBD2 matching over 8 bases. CDR1 is MNHEY, CDR2 SMNVEV, per germline (reference sequence). The J segment lost 6 bases and the V segment lost 4 bases, leaving 2 bases of the junction unmatched. The CDR3 spans 12 residues. CDR3 in amino acids: CASSSLAGEQYF. Here the CDR3 DNA reads TGTGCCAGCAGTTCTCTAGCGGGCGAGCAGTACTTC.

This chain uses TRBV28 with TRBJ1-5; possible D gene TRBD1, 5 bases. The CDR3 is 15 amino acids. Germline V lookup: CDR1 MDHEN, CDR2 SYDVKM. V lost 2 bases and J lost 2, with 10 bases in between. The DNA for the CDR3 is TGTGCCAGCAGTTTAGGGGGGAGTCGCAATCAGCCCCAGCATTTT. It encodes CASSLGGSRNQPQHF.

The chain couples TRBV4-1 to TRBJ1-4; tentative D call: TRBD1 (5 bases). Trimming pared 0 bases from V and 3 bases from J, leaving 14 bases between. Germline values: CDR1 MGHRA, CDR2 YSYEKL. The CDR3 sequence is 17 residues long. The CDR3 DNA sequence: TGCGCCAGCAGCCAAGAGGGTGCTGGGGCGGCTAATGAAAAACTGTTTTTT. It specifies CASSQEGAGAANEKLFF.

The chain is built from TRBV9 and TRBJ1-4; no clear D gene. The CDR3 is 17 residues long. Germline V gene lookup returns CDR1 SGDLS and CDR2 YYNGEE. V gave up 1 base and J gave up 0 bases, with 13 bases separating them. CDR3 in amino acids: CASSVTLAAPTNEKLFF. Written as DNA, the CDR3 is TGTGCCAGCAGCGTAACCTTAGCGGCCCCAACTAATGAAAAACTGTTTTTT.